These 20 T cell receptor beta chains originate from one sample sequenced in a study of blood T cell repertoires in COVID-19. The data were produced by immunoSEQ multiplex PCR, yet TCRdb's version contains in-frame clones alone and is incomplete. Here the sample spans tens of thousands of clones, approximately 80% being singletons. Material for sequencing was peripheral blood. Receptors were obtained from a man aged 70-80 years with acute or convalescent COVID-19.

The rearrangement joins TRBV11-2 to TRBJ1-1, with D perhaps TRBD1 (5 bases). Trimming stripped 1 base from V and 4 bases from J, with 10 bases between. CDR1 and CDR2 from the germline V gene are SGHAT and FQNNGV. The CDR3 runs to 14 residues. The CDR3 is CASSLAGAPTEAFF. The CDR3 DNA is TGTGCCAGCAGCTTAGCTGGGGCCCCCACTGAAGCTTTCTTT.

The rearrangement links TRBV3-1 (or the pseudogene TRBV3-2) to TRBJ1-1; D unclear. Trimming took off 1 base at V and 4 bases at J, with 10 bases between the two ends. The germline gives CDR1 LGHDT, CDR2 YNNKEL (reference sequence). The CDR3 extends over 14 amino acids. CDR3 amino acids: CASSQGEGGTEAFF. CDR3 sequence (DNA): TGTGCCAGCAGCCAAGGGGAGGGTGGCACTGAAGCTTTCTTT.

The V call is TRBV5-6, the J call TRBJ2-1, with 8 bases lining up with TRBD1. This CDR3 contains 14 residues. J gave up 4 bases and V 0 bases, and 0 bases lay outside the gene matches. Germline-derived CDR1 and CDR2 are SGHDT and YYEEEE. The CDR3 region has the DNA TGTGCCAGCAGCTTGGGACAGGGGTACAATGAGCAGTTCTTC. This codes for CASSLGQGYNEQFF.

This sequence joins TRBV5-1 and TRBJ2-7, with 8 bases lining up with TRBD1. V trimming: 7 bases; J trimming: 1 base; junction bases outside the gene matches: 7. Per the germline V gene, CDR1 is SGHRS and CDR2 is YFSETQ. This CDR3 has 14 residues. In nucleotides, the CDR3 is TGCGCCAGCGGTCCGGGACAGGAGTCCTACGAGCAGTACTTC. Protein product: CASGPGQESYEQYF.

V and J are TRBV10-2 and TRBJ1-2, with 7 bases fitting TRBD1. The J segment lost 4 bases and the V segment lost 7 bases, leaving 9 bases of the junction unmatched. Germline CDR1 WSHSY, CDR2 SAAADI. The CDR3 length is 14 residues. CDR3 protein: CASKDRAIGYGYTF. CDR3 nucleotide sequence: TGCGCCAGCAAAGACAGGGCGATCGGCTATGGCTACACCTTC.

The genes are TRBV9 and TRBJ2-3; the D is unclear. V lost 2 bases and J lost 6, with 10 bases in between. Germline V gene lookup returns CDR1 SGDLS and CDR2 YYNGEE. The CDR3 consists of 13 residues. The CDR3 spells CASSVVRSDTQYF. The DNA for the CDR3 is TGTGCCAGCAGCGTGGTACGGTCGGATACGCAGTATTTT. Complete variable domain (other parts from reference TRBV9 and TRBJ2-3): DSGVTQTPKHLITATGQRVTLRCSPRSGDLSVYWYQQSLDQGLQFLIQYYNGEERAKGNILERFSAQQFPDLHSELNLSSLELGDSALYFCASSVVRSDTQYFGPGTRLTVL.

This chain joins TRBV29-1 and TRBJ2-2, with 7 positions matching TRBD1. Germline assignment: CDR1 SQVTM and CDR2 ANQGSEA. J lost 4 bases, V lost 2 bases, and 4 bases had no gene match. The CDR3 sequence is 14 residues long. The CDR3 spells CSVERGLGTGELFF. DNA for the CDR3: TGCAGCGTTGAAAGGGGGCTTGGCACCGGGGAGCTGTTTTTT.

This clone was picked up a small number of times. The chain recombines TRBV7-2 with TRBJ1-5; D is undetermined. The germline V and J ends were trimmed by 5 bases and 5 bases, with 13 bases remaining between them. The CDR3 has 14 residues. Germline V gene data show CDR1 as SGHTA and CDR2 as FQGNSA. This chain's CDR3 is CASSPQVRDQPQHF. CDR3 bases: TGTGCCAGCAGCCCGCAAGTGCGTGATCAGCCCCAGCATTTT. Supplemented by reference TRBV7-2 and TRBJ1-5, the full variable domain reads GAGVSQSPSNKVTEKGKDVELRCDPISGHTALYWYRQSLGQGLEFLIYFQGNSAPDKSGLPSDRFSAERTGGSVSTLTIQRTQQEDSAVYLCASSPQVRDQPQHFGDGTRLSIL.

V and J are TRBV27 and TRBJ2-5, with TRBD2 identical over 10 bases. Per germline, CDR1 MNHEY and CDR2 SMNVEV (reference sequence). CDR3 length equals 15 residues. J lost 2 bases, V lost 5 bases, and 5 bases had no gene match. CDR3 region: CASSPGLAYQETQYF. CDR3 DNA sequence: TGTGCCAGCAGTCCGGGACTAGCGTATCAAGAGACCCAGTACTTC.

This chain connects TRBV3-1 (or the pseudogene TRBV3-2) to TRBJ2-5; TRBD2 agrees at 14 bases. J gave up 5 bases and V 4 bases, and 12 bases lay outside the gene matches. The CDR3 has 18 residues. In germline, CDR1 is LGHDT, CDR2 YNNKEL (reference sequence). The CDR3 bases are TGTGCCAGCAGCCCGACTAGCGGGGGGGCCGTCCTCGGGGAGACCCAGTACTTC. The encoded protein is CASSPTSGGAVLGETQYF.

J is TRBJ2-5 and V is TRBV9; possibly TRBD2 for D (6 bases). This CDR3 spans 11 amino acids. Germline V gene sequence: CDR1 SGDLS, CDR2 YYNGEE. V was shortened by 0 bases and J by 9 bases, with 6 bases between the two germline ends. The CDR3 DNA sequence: TGTGCCAGCAGCGTAGGGGAGGCCCAGTACTTC. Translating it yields CASSVGEAQYF.

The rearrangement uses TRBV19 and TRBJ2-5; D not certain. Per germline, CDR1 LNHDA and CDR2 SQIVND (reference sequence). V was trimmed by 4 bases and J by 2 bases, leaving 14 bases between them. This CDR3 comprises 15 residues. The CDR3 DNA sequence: TGTGCCAGTAGTACACCCCAGGCCTTTCAAGAGACCCAGTACTTC. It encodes CASSTPQAFQETQYF.

CDR3 amino acids: CAWRTHVPYNEQFF. For the CDR3, the DNA is TGTGCCTGGAGGACTCATGTCCCCTACAATGAGCAGTTCTTC. The genes are TRBV30 and TRBJ2-1, with D unclear. The CDR3 has 14 residues. V gave up 3 bases and J gave up 2 bases, with 11 bases separating them. The V gene's germline CDR1 is GTSNPN and CDR2 SVGIG (reference sequence).

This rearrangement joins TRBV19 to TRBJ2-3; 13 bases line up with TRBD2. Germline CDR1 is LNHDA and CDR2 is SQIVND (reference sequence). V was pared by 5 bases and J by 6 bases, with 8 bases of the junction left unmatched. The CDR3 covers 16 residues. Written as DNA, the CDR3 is TGTGCCAGTAGTCTCCGACTAGCGGGGGGTGAGGATACGCAGTATTTT. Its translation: CASSLRLAGGEDTQYF.

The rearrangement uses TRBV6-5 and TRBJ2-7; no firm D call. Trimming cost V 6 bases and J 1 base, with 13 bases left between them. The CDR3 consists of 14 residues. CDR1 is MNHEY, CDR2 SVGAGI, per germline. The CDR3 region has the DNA TGTGCCAGCAGAGCAGAACCGCGGTCCTACGAGCAGTACTTC. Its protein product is CASRAEPRSYEQYF.

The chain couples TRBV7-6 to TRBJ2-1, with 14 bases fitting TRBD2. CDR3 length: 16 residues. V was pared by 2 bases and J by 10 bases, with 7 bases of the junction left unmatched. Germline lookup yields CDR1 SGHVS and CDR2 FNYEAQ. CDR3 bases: TGTGCCAGCAGCTTACCGACTAGCGGGGGGGCCCGGGAGCAGTTCTTC. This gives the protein CASSLPTSGGAREQFF.

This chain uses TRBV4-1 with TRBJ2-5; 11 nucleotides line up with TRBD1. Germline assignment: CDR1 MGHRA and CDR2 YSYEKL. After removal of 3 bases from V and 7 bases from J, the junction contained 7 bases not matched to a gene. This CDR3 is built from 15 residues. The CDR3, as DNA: TGCGCCAGCAGCCAGAGGGGACAGGGGGAGTGGACCCAGTACTTC. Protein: CASSQRGQGEWTQYF.

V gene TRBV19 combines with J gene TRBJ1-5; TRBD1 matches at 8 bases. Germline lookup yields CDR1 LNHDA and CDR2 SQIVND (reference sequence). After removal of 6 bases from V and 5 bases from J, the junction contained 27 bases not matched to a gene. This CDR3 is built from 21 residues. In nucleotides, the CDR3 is TGTGCCAGTAGAAAGACAGGGGCTTTAGTCGGAGGATTTGGAACGGATCAGCCCCAGCATTTT. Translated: CASRKTGALVGGFGTDQPQHF.

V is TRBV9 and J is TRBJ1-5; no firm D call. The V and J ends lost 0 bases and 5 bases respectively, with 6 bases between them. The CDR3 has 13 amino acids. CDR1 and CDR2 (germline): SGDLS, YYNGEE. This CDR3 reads CASSVDTDQPQHF. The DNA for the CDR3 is TGTGCCAGCAGCGTAGATACAGATCAGCCCCAGCATTTT.

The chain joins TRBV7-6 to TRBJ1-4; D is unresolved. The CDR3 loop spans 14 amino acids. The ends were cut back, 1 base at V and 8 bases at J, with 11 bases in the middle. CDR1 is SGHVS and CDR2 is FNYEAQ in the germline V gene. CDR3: CASSLDPAGEKLFF. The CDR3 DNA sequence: TGTGCCAGCAGCTTAGACCCCGCGGGGGAAAAACTGTTTTTT.